Below are 3 T cell receptor beta chains sequenced from a single sample in a study of CXCR3-negative and CXCR3-positive naive CD8 T cells. The TRB cDNA libraries were prepared by 5' RACE with UMI labels. TCRdb re-called the 5' RACE reads; every CDR3 protein appears as one record, without DNA. Its table lists 3,000 to 3,500 distinct CDR3 sequences. The sequencing sample was made of naive CXCR3- CD8+ T cells from blood. As for subset: CD45RO-CCR7+CD27+CD95- naive CD8+ T cells lacking CXCR3 (TNR3-). The receptors were sampled from a human donor in good health. Some clones in this sample may be carry-over from other donors' samples.

Considering frequency, this clonotype is medium-sized (0.01 to 0.1%). V is TRBV4-3 and J is TRBJ2-1; TCRdb designates TRBD2, a call that cannot be tested without DNA. The CDR3 loop spans 16 amino acids. Germline CDR1 and CDR2: LGHNA and YSLEER. The CDR3: CASSQDQAGEWDEQFF.

The V gene is TRBV29-1, the J gene TRBJ2-5; the D gene TCRdb calls, TRBD1, cannot be checked with no DNA. CDR3 size: 15 residues. Per the germline V gene, CDR1 is SQVTM and CDR2 is ANQGSEA. CDR3 residues: CSANYLTGVAETQYF.

This clonotype is deemed medium-sized by its frequency. The CDR3 here is CASSLGLAGVTLGNEQFF. The chain couples TRBV12-3 or TRBV12-4 to TRBJ2-1; TCRdb names TRBD2, which stays unverified in the absence of DNA. The CDR3 runs to 18 residues.